This TCR beta chain originates from a study of T cell responses to AZD1222 COVID-19 vaccine (dated by TCRdb to the early 2020s). A note on the overall study: TCR sequencing covered about 230 trial participants: some 210 given two doses of AZD1222 and 26 given two doses of MenACWY control vaccine. Trial participants were enrolled by age into subgroups of 18-55, 56-69 and 70-plus years, and 148, 28 and 57 TCR-sequenced participants, respectively, were included in these subgroups.

For CDR1 and CDR2, the germline V gene (reference sequence) lists PRHDT and FYEKMQ. CDR3 length: 15 amino acids, cysteine to phenylalanine. Just the 45-base CDR3 DNA is kept, in frame starting at base 1. The V end gives up 5 bases and the J end 4 bases, leaving 8 bases in the junction not matched to a gene. The CDR3 regions of human TCRbeta chains were analyzed by immunosequencing. The authors' analysis ran thus. Repertoire TCRs were checked for matches against a reference library of SARS-CoV-2-specific TCRs that had been generated using the MIRA antigen-specificity platform. Breadth was defined as the fraction of unique TCRs that were SARS-CoV-2-associated. Depth was defined as the fraction of total T cells that were SARS-CoV-2-associated. Each spike-specific TCR was assigned to its reactive spike region and to a CD4 or CD8 class using the MIRA data. Log10-transformed breadth and depth values were compared by one-way ANOVA with Sidak's multiple comparisons tests. The clones in this table, taken by TCRdb from immuneACCESS, are in-frame only. Not every clone is retained; where verified, under half of the shortfall comes from an unresolved V gene, and the cause of the rest is unknown. V and J calls and clone size follow that table, whereas D and trimming were derived from the DNA. The sample table holds under 250,000 clones, of which about 92% were seen once. Approximately 1% of the sample is taken by the ten largest.

General study outcomes and caveats: After two AZD1222 doses, both the breadth and the depth of spike-specific TCRs were significantly higher than at day 0 and than in MenACWY recipients. The vaccine-associated CD4 TCRs covered the entire spike protein, and the dominant responses fell in regions 160-218 and 743-854. Nearly half of unique spike-specific TCRs reportedly recognized epitopes outside regions mutated in the B.1.351 and B.1.1.7 variants. Only six AZD1222 recipients were SARS-CoV-2 seropositive at baseline, limiting conclusions about previously exposed vaccinees. Because no day 14 peak-response samples were available, the repertoires could be characterized only after the peak T cell response. Participants were mostly white British and included more females than males, and it was suggested by the authors that clonal diversity may have been underestimated. The 56-69-year group was small, and its depth increase did not reach significance, likely because of low power.

This clone appeared once. Its antigen is unknown. Per-base qualities were not stored, and no clone one base away is much larger. The sample's time point label is to be understood as: baseline before first vaccination. According to the study, the label for this sample's treatment or condition signals: meningococcal conjugate vaccine given as trial control. Vaccinee samples came from UK trials COV001 and COV002, including a single-blind randomized controlled phase 2/3 trial of AZD1222 (ChAdOx1 nCoV-19) in healthy adults. Trial participant PBMC samples were collected at day 0 and day 28 after the second dose for TCRbeta chain sequencing.

The source was peripheral blood, collected on day 0 of MenACWY control vaccination. The chain is made from TRBV13 and TRBJ1-2; 9 bases in the middle match TRBD1. The sequence was collected from an adult in good health. The CDR3 region: CASSQQGAIGYGYTF. The nucleotide sequence is given as TGTGCCAGCAGCCAACAGGGGGCAATCGGCTATGGCTACACCTTC.